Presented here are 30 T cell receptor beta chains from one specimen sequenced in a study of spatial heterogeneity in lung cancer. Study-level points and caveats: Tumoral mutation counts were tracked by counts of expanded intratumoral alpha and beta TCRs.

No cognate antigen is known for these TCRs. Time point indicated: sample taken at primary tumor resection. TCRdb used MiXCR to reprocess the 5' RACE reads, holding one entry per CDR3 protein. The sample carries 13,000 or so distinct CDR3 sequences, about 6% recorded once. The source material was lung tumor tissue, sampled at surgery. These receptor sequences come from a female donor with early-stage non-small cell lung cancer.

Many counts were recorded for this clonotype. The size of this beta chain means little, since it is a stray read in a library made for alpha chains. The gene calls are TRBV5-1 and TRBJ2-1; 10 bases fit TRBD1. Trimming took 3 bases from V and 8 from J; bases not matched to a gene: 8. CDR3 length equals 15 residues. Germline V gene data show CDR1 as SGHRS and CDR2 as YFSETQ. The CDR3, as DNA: TGCGCCAGCAGCTCGACAGGGGGCGCGAGATATGAGCAGTTCTTC. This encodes CASSSTGGARYEQFF.

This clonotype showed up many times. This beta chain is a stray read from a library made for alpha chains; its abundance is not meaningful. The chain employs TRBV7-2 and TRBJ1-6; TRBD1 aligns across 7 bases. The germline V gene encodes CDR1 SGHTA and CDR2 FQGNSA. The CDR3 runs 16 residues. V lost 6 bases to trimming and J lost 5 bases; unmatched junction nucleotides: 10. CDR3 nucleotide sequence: TGTGCCAGCAGTCCTAGGGGGACAGCCAATAATTCACCCCTCCACTTT. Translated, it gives CASSPRGTANNSPLHF.

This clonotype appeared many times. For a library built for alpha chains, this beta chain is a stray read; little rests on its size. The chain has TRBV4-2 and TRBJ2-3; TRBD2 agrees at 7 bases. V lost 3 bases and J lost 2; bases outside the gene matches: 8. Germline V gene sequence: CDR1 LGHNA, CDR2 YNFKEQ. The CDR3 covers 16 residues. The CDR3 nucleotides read TGTGCCAGCAGCCAGGGGGGGATCTCCTTCACAGATACGCAGTATTTT. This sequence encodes CASSQGGISFTDTQYF.

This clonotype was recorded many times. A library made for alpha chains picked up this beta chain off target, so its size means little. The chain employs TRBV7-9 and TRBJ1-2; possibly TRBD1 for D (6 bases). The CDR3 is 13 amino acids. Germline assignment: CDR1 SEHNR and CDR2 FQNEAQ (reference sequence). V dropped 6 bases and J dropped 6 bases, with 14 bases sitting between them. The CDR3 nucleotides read TGTGCCAGCAGGTCCCCAGGGGCTCATGGCTACACCTTC. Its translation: CASRSPGAHGYTF.

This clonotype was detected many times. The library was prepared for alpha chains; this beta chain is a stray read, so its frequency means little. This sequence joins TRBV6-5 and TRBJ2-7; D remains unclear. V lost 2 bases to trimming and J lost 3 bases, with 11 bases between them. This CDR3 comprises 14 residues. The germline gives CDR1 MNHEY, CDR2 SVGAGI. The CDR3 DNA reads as TGTGCCAGCAGTTACCACGCAGAGTACTACGAGCAGTACTTC. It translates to CASSYHAEYYEQYF.

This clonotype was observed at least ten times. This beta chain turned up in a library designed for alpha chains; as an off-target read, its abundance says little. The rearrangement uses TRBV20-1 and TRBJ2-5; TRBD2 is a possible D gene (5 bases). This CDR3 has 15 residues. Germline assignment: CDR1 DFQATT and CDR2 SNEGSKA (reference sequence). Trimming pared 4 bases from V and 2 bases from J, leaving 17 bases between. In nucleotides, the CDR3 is TGCAGTGCTACGAGCGTGAGTAGCGAACAAGAGACCCAGTACTTC. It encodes CSATSVSSEQETQYF.

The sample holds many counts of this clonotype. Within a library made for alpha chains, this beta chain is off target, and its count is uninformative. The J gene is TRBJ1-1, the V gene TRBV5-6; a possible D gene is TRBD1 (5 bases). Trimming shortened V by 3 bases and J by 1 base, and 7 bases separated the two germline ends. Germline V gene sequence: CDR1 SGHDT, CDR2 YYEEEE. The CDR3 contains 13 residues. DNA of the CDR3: TGTGCCAGCAGCTGGGGGAAGAACACTGAAGCTTTCTTT. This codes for CASSWGKNTEAFF. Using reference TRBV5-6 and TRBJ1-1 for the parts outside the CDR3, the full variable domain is DAGVTQSPTHLIKTRGQQVTLRCSPKSGHDTVSWYQQALGQGPQFIFQYYEEEERQRGNFPDRFSGHQFPNYSSELNVNALLLGDSALYLCASSWGKNTEAFFGQGTRLTVV.

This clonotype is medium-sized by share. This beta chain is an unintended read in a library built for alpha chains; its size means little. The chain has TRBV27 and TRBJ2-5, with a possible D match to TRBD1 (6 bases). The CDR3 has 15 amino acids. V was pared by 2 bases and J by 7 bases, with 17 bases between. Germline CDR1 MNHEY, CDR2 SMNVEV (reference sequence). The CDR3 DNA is TGTGCCAGCAGTTTAAGAGGTGTACGAGGGGGGACCCAGTACTTC. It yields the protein CASSLRGVRGGTQYF.

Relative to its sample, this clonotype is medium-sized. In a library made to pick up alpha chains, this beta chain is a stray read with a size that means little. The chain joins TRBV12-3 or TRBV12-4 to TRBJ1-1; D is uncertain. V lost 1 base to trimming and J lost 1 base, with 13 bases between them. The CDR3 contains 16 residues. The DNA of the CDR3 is TGTGCCAGCAGTTTAGAGGGTTGGGATGGGAACACTGAAGCTTTCTTT. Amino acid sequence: CASSLEGWDGNTEAFF.

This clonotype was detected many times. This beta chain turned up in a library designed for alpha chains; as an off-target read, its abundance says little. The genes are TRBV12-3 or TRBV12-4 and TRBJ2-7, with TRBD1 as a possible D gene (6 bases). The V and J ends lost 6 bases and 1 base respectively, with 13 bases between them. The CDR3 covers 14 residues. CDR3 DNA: TGTGCCAGCAGCCTGGGGGCGCGGTCCTACGAGCAGTACTTC. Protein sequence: CASSLGARSYEQYF.

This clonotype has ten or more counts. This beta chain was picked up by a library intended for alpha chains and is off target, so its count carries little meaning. The CDR3 region has the DNA TGTGCCAGCAGCCAAGACGGACATGAAGCTTTCTTT. Amino acids: CASSQDGHEAFF. The chain employs TRBV4-2 and TRBJ1-1; D is possibly TRBD1 (5 bases). The CDR3 spans 12 residues. V dropped 0 bases and J dropped 7 bases, with 6 bases sitting between them. Germline loops: CDR1 LGHNA, CDR2 YNFKEQ.

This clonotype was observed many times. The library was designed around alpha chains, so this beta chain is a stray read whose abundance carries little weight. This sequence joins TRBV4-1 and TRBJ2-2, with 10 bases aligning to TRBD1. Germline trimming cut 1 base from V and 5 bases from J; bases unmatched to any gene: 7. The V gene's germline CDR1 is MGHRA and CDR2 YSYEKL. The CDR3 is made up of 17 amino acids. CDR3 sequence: CASSQAPGQGVTGELFF. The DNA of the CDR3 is TGCGCCAGCAGCCAAGCTCCCGGACAGGGGGTTACCGGGGAGCTGTTTTTT.

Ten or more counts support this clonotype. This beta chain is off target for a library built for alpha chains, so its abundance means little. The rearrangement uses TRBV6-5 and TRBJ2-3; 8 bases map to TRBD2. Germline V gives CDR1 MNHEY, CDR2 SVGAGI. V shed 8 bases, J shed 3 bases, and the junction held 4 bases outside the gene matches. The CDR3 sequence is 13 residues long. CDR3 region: CASAAGGTDTQYF. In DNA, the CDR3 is TGTGCCAGCGCGGCGGGGGGTACAGATACGCAGTATTTT.

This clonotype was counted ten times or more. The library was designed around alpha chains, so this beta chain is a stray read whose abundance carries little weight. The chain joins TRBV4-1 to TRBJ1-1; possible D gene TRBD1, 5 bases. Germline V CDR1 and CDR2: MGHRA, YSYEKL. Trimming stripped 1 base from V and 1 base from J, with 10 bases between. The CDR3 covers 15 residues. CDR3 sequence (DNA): TGCGCCAGCAGCCAAGGACGGGGGTGGAACACTGAAGCTTTCTTT. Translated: CASSQGRGWNTEAFF.

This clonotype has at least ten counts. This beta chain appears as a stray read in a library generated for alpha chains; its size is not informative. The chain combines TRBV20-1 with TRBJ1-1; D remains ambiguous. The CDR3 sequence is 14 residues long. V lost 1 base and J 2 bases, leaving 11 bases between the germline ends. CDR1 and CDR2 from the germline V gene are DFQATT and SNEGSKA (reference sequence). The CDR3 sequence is CSARVRRANTEAFF. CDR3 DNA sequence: TGCAGTGCTAGAGTCCGACGGGCCAACACTGAAGCTTTCTTT.

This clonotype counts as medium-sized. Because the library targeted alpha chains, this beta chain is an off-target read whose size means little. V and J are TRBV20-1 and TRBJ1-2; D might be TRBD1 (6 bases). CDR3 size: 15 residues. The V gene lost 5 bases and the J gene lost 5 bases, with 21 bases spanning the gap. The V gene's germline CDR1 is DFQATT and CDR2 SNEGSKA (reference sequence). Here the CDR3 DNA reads TGCAGTGCTTCCCTTTACAGGGAGGCTTGGTATGGCTACACCTTC. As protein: CSASLYREAWYGYTF.

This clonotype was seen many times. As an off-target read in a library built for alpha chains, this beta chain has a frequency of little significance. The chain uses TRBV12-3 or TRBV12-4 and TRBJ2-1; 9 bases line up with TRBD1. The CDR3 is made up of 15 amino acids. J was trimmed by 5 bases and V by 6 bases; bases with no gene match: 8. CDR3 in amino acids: CASRIDRGVNNEQFF. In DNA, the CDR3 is TGTGCCAGCAGGATAGACAGGGGGGTAAACAATGAGCAGTTCTTC.

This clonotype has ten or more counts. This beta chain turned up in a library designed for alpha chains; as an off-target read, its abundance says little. CDR3 sequence reads: CASSSKTGRGYGYTF. CDR3 sequence (DNA): TGTGCCAGCAGCTCCAAGACAGGCAGGGGCTATGGCTACACCTTC. The V call is TRBV7-2, the J call TRBJ1-2; TRBD1 might be the D (6 bases). The CDR3 totals 15 residues. The V gene lost 4 bases and the J gene lost 4 bases, with 16 bases spanning the gap. CDR1 is SGHTA, CDR2 FQGNSA, per germline.

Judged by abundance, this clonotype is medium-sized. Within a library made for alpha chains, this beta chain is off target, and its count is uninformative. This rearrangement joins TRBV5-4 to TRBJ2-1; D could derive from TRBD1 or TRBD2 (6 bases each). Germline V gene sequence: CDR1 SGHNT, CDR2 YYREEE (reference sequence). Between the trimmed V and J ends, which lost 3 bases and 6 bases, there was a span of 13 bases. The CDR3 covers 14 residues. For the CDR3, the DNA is TGTGCCAGCAGCTGGGGGGCCCCGGGCAATGAGCAGTTCTTC. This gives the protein CASSWGAPGNEQFF.

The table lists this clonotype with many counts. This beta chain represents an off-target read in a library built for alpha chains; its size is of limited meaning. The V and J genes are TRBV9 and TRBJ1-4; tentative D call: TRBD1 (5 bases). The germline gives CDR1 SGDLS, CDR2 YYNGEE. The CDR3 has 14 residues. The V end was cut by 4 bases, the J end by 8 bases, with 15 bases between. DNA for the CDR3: TGTGCCAGCAGCCCCCAGCCGGGGCGGGAAAAACTGTTTTTT. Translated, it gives CASSPQPGREKLFF.

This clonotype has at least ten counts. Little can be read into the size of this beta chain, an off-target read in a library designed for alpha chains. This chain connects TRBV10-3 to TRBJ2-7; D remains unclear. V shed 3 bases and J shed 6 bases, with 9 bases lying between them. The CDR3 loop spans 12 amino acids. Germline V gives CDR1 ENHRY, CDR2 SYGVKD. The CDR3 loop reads CAISDVSGEQYF. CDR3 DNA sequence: TGTGCCATCAGTGATGTATCCGGCGAGCAGTACTTC.

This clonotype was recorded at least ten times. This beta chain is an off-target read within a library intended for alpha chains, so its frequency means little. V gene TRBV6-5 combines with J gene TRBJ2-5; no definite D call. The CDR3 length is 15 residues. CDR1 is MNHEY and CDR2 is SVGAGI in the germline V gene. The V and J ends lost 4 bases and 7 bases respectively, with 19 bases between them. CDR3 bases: TGTGCCAGCAGTTCCTCCGGGTCCCGAGCTGGGACCCAGTACTTC. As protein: CASSSSGSRAGTQYF.

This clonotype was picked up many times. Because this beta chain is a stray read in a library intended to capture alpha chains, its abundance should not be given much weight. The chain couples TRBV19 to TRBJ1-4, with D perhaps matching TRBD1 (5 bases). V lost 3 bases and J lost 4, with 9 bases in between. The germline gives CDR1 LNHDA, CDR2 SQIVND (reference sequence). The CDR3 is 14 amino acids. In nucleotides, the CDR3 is TGTGCCAGTAGTATGGGGCAAGTTAATGAAAAACTGTTTTTT. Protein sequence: CASSMGQVNEKLFF.

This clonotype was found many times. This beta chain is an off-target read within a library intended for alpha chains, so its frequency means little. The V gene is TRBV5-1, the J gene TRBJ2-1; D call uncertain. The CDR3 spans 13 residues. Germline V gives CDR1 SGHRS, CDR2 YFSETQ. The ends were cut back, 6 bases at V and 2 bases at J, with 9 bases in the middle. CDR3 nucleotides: TGCGCCAGCAAGGCTGACCCCTACAATGAGCAGTTCTTC. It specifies CASKADPYNEQFF.

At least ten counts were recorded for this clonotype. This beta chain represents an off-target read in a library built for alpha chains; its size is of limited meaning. The CDR3 sequence: CASSIDGRAGGYNEQFF. CDR3 nucleotide sequence: TGTGCCAGTAGTATAGATGGGAGGGCAGGGGGCTATAATGAGCAGTTCTTC. The rearrangement joins TRBV19 to TRBJ2-1, with D possibly TRBD1 on 8 matching bases. Looked up from germline, CDR1 is LNHDA and CDR2 is SQIVND (reference sequence). The CDR3 has 17 residues. The V gene lost 0 bases and the J gene lost 7 bases, with 19 bases spanning the gap.

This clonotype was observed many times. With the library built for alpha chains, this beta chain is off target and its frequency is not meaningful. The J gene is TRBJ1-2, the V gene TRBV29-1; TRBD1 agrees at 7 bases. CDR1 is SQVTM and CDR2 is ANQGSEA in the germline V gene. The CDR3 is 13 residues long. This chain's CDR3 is CSIYGGQNYGYTF. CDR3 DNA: TGCAGTATATATGGGGGACAGAACTATGGCTACACCTTC.

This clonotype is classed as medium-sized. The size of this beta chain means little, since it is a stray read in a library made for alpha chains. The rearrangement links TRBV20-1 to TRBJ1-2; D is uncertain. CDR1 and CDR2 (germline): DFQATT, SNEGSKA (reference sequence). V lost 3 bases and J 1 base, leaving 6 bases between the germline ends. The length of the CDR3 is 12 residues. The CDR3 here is CSASGINYGYTF. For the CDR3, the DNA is TGCAGTGCTAGCGGGATTAACTATGGCTACACCTTC.

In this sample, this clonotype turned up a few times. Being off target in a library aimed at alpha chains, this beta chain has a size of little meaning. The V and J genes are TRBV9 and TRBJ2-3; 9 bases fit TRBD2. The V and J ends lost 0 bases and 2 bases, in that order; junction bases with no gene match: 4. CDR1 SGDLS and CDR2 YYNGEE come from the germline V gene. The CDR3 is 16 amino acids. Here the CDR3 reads CASSVASGVHTDTQYF. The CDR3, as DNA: TGTGCCAGCAGCGTAGCTAGCGGGGTACACACAGATACGCAGTATTTT.

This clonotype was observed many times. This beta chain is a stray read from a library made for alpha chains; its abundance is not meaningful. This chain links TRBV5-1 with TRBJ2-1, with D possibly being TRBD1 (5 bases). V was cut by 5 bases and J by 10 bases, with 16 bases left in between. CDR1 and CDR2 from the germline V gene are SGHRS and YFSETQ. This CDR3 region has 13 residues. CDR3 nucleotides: TGCGCCAGCAGACTGGGGCTTTTCGGGGAGCAGTTCTTC. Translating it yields CASRLGLFGEQFF.

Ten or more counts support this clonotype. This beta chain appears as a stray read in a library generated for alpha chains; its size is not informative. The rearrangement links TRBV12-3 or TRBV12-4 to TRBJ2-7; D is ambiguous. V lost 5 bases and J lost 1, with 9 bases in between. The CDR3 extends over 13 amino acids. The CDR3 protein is CASSPGRSYEQYF. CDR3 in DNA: TGTGCCAGCAGTCCCGGTCGGTCCTACGAGCAGTACTTC.